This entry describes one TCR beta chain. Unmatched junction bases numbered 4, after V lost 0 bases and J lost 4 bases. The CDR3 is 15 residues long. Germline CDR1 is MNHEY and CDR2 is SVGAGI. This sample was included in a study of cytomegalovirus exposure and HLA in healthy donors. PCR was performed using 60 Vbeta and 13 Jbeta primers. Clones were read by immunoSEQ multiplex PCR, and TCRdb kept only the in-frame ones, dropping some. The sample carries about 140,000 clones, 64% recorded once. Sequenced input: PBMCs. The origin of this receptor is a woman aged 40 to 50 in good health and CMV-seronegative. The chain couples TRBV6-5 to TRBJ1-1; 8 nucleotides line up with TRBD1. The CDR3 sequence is CASSYSWTGPTEAFF. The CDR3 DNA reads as TGTGCCAGCAGTTACTCTTGGACAGGGCCCACTGAAGCTTTCTTT.